This TCR beta chain was recovered during a study of control samples from healthy donors and cancer patients (dated by TCRdb to 2018 to 2021). Library method: the immunoSEQ multiplex PCR assay. TCRdb took over this immuneACCESS table, retaining in-frame rearrangements with V and J assigned. Such tables are incomplete; in checked studies, under half of the missing clones stem from an unresolved V gene, and the remainder is unexplained. The sample table contains over 110,000 clones; only one count was recorded for roughly 92% of them. The top ten clonotypes cover 10% to 12% of the sample. The count of this clone is one. Its target antigen remains unknown. Base quality data are lacking; no much larger clone is found one base away. From the cysteine up to the phenylalanine, the CDR3 has a length of 11 residues. Only the CDR3 DNA is retained, 33 bases long and in frame from the first base. Deletion took 0 bases off V and 5 bases off J, with a span of 5 bases between the germline ends. CDR1 GTSNPN and CDR2 SVGIG are derived from the germline V gene (reference sequence).

This clonotype was sampled from a man aged 25 to 45 in good health. The sequence links TRBV30 to TRBJ2-7, with no confident D gene call. Source material: blood. In nucleotides, the sequence is TGTGCCTGGAGTGTACCCAACGAGCAGTACTTC. Translated, it gives CAWSVPNEQYF. Outside the CDR3, residues come from the reference TRBV30 and TRBJ2-7 proteins, so the full variable domain is: SQTIHQWPATLVQPVGSPLSLECTVEGTSNPNLYWYRQAAGRGLQLLFYSVGIGQISSEVPQNLSASRPQDRQFILSSKKLLLSDSGFYLCAWSVPNEQYFGPGTRLTVT.